The 16 T cell receptor beta chains presented below share a single source sample, sequenced in a study of CD8 T cells in ankylosing spondylitis. One entry per CDR3 protein, called by TCRdb with MiXCR from the 5' RACE reads. The data contain under 250,000 distinct CDR3 sequences, around 6.6% of them singletons. Study conclusions and caveats: The study identified a TCR beta motif of several highly homologous variants that appeared characteristic of ankylosing spondylitis blood.

These TCRs are of unknown antigen specificity. The sample consisted of blood, either unsorted or a sorted T cell fraction (not recorded which). These receptor sequences come from a male donor with ankylosing spondylitis.

This clonotype was counted ten times or more. This chain uses TRBV10-1 with TRBJ2-7; D is unresolved. The CDR3 totals 14 residues. The V gene's germline CDR1 is WNHNN and CDR2 SYGVQD (reference sequence). Between the trimmed V and J ends, which lost 3 bases and 2 bases, there was a span of 11 bases. Written as DNA, the CDR3 is TGCGCCAGCAGTGAAAGTACTACTCCCTACGAGCAGTACTTC. Translation gives CASSESTTPYEQYF.

In its sample, this clonotype was seen many times. The chain couples TRBV5-1 to TRBJ2-7; D assignment may be TRBD1 or TRBD2 (6 bases each). CDR1 is SGHRS, CDR2 YFSETQ, per germline. Trimming left V 4 bases short and J 0 bases short, with 17 bases between. CDR3 length: 16 amino acids. DNA of the CDR3: TGCGCCAGCAGCGCGGGACACCAGCCCTCCTCCTACGAGCAGTACTTC. Residues: CASSAGHQPSSYEQYF.

This clonotype was counted ten times or more. The rearrangement uses TRBV6-6 and TRBJ2-1, with D uncertain. CDR1 is MNHNY, CDR2 SVGAGI, per germline (reference sequence). The V end was cut by 1 base, the J end by 7 bases, with 8 bases between. CDR3 length: 13 amino acids. The CDR3 sequence: CASSYWGGNEQFF. Written as DNA, the CDR3 is TGTGCCAGCAGTTACTGGGGTGGGAATGAGCAGTTCTTC.

In its sample, this clonotype was seen many times. V and J are TRBV12-3 or TRBV12-4 and TRBJ1-2; no clear D gene. The V and J ends lost 7 bases and 8 bases respectively, with 17 bases between them. CDR3 length equals 13 residues. The CDR3 nucleotides are TGTGCCAGCACCCAGAGCCGGGCCAAGGGCTACACCTTC. Its translation is CASTQSRAKGYTF.

This clonotype was seen many times. This rearrangement joins TRBV6-2 or TRBV6-3 to TRBJ2-3; 10 bases fit TRBD1. CDR3 length: 16 amino acids. Germline CDR1 and CDR2: MNHEY and SVGEGT. V lost 2 bases, J lost 3 bases, and 5 bases stayed unmatched. The CDR3 DNA reads TGTGCCAGCAGTTACGGGACAGGGGAACGGACAGATACGCAGTATTTT. Its translation: CASSYGTGERTDTQYF.

This clonotype occurred many times. As DNA, the CDR3 is TGTGCCAGCAGCTTGGCGGGACGTACGAACACCGGGGAGCTGTTTTTT. It yields the protein CASSLAGRTNTGELFF. This sequence joins TRBV7-8 and TRBJ2-2, with D possibly being TRBD2 (6 bases). The V and J ends lost 3 bases and 0 bases respectively, with 11 bases between them. The CDR3 covers 16 residues. Germline CDR1 and CDR2: SGHVS and FQNEAQ.

This clonotype was seen repeatedly, ten times or more. The genes are TRBV28 and TRBJ2-3, with a possible D match to TRBD1 (5 bases). In germline, CDR1 is MDHEN, CDR2 SYDVKM. V lost 6 bases and J 0 bases, leaving 13 bases between the germline ends. The length of the CDR3 is 15 residues. The CDR3 region has the DNA TGTGCCAGCAGGGCACGACAGCGTAGCACAGATACGCAGTATTTT. This gives the protein CASRARQRSTDTQYF.

The table lists this clonotype with many counts. The chain employs TRBV5-5 and TRBJ2-1; D perhaps matches TRBD1 (5 bases). V was trimmed by 0 bases and J by 3 bases, leaving 7 bases between them. CDR3 length: 14 amino acids. Germline V lookup: CDR1 SGHKS, CDR2 YYEKEE (reference sequence). The CDR3 coding sequence is TGTGCCAGCAGCTTGGCCGACAGCTACAATGAGCAGTTCTTC. Translated: CASSLADSYNEQFF.

This clonotype was observed at least ten times. This chain connects TRBV20-1 to TRBJ2-3; D remains ambiguous. The CDR3 is 14 amino acids. The V end lost 2 bases, the J end lost 0 bases, and 9 bases lay between the germline ends. The germline gives CDR1 DFQATT, CDR2 SNEGSKA (reference sequence). CDR3: CSARKGFSTDTQYF. For the CDR3, the DNA is TGCAGTGCTAGAAAGGGTTTTAGCACAGATACGCAGTATTTT.

This clonotype was seen ten or more times. V gene TRBV10-3 combines with J gene TRBJ2-1, with 7 positions matching TRBD2. Germline V gives CDR1 ENHRY, CDR2 SYGVKD. The J segment lost 7 bases and the V segment lost 10 bases, leaving 13 bases of the junction unmatched. The CDR3 runs to 14 residues. The CDR3, as DNA: TGTGCCACGAGGAGTGGCGGGAGTAGGAATGAGCAGTTCTTC. Encoded protein: CATRSGGSRNEQFF.

This clonotype has a count of ten or more. The rearrangement links TRBV27 to TRBJ1-1; 10 positions match TRBD1. Germline trimming cut 4 bases from V and 6 bases from J; bases unmatched to any gene: 5. The CDR3 contains 14 residues. Germline lookup yields CDR1 MNHEY and CDR2 SMNVEV (reference sequence). CDR3 nucleotides: TGTGCCAGCAGTTGGACAGGGGGTATACCTGAAGCTTTCTTT. This gives the protein CASSWTGGIPEAFF.

This clonotype has just a few counts. V usage is TRBV6-2 or TRBV6-3 and J usage is TRBJ1-2; 9 bases fit TRBD1. CDR3 length equals 17 residues. CDR1 is MNHEY, CDR2 SVGEGT, per germline. V dropped 6 bases and J dropped 1; count of bases not matched to a gene: 12. CDR3 loop: CASSHRDRAWINYGYTF. CDR3 coding DNA: TGTGCCAGCAGCCACCGGGACAGGGCGTGGATTAACTATGGCTACACCTTC.

For this clonotype: Possible read error: a much larger clone is one base away. The CDR3 end shows no conserved phenylalanine or tryptophan, and so a read error is likely. For the CDR3, the DNA is TGTGCCAGCAGACCCCCAGGGCGTAGGAACACTGAAGCTTTCCTT. Its translation is CASRPPGRRNTEAFL. J is TRBJ1-1 and V is TRBV28; TRBD1 might be the D (5 bases). Trimming left V 6 bases short and J 1 base short, with 15 bases between. The CDR3 length is 15 residues. The germline V gene encodes CDR1 MDHEN and CDR2 SYDVKM.

This clonotype was counted many times. The chain carries TRBV18 and TRBJ1-2; D remains ambiguous. Trimming removed 2 bases from V and 2 bases from J, with 21 bases in between. The CDR3 is made up of 18 amino acids. Germline values: CDR1 KGHSH, CDR2 LQKENI. Here the CDR3 reads CASSPVSLVDRANYGYTF. For the CDR3, the DNA is TGTGCCAGCTCACCAGTTAGTCTGGTGGACCGAGCAAACTATGGCTACACCTTC.

This clonotype came up many times. V and J are TRBV7-2 and TRBJ2-7; maybe TRBD1 (6 bases). Trimming took 2 bases from V and 0 from J, leaving 11 bases between them. The length of the CDR3 is 15 residues. CDR1 and CDR2 (germline): SGHTA, FQGNSA. Here the CDR3 DNA reads TGTGCCAGCAGCTTAAGGGACACAAGCTCCTACGAGCAGTACTTC. Protein sequence: CASSLRDTSSYEQYF.

This clonotype has more than one count but fewer than ten. The chain joins TRBV24-1 to TRBJ1-2; no firm D call. The CDR3 consists of 14 residues. V gave up 6 bases and J gave up 1 base, with 11 bases separating them. The germline CDR1 and CDR2 sequences are KGHDR and SFDVKD. CDR3 coding DNA: TGTGCCACCAGTCATGACGGGAATAACTATGGCTACACCTTC. This gives the protein CATSHDGNNYGYTF.